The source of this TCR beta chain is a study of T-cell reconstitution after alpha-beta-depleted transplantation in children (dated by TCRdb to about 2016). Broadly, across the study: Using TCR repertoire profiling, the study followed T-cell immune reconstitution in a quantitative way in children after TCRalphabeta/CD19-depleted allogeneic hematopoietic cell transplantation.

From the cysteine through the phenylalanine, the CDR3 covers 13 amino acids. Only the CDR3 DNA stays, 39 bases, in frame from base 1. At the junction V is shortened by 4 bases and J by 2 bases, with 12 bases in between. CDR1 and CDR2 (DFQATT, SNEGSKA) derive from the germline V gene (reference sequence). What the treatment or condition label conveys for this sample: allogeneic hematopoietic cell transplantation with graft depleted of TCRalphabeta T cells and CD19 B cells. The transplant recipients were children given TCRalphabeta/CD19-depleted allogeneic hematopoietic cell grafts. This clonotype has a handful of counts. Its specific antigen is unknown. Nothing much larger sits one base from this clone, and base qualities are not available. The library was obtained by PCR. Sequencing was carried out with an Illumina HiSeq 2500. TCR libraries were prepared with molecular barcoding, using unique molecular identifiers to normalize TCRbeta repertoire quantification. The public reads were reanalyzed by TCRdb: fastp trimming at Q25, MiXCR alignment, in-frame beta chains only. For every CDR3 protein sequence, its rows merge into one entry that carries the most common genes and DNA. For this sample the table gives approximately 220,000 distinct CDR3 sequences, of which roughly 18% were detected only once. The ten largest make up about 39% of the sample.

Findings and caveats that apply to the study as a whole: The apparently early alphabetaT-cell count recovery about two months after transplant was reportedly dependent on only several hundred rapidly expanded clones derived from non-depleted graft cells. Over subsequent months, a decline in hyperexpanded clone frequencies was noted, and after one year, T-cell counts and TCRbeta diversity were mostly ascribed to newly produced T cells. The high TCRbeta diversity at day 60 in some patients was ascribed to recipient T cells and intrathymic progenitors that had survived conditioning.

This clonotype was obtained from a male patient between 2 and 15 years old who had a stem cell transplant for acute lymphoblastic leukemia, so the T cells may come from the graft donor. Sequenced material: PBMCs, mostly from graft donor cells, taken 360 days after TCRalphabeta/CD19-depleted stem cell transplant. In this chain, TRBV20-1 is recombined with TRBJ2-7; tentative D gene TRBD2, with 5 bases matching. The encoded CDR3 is CSATRGQTYEQYF. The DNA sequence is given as TGCAGTGCTACTCGCGGGCAAACCTACGAGCAGTACTTC.